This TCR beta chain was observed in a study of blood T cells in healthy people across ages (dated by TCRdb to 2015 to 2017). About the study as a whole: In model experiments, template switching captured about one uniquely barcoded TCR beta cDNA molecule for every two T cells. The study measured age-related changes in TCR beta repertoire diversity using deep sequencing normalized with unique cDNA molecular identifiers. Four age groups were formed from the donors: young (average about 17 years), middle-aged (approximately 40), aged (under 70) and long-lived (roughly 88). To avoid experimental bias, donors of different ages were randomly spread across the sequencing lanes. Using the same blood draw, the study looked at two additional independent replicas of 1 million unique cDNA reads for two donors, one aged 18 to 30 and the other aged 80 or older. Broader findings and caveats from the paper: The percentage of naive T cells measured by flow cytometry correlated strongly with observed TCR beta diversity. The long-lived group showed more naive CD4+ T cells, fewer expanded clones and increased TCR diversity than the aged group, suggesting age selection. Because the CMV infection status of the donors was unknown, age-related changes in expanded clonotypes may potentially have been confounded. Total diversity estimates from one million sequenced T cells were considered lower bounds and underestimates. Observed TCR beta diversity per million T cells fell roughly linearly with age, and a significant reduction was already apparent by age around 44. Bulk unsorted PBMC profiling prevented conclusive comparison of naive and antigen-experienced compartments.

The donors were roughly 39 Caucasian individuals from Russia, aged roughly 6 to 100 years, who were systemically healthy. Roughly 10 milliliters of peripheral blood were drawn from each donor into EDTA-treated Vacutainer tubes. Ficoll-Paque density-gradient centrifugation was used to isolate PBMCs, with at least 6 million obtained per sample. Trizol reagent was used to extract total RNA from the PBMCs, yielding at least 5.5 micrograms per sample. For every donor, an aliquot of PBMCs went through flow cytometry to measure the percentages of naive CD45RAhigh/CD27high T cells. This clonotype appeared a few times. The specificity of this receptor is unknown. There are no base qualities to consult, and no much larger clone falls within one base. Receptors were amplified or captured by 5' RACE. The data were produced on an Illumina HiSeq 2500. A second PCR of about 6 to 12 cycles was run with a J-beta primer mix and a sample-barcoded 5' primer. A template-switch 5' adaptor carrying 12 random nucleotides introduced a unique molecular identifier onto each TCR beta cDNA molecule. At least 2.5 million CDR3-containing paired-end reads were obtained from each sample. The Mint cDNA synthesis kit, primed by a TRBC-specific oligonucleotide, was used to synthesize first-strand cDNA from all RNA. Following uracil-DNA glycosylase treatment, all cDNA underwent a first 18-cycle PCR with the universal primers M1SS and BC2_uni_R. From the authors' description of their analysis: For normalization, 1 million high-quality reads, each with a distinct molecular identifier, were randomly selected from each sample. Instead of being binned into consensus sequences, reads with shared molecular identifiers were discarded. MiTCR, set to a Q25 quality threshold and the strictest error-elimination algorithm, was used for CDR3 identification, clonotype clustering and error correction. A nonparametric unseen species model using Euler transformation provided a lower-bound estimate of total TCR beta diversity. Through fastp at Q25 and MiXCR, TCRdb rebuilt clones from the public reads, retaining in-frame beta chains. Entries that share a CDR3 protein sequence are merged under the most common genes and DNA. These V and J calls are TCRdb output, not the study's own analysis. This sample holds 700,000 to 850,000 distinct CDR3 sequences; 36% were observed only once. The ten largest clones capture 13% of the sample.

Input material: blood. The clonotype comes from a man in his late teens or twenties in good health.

CDR3 loop: CAISEFRGGPSEQYF. The nucleotide sequence is given as TGTGCCATCAGTGAGTTCCGGGGGGGGCCCTCCGAGCAGTACTTC. The sequence joins TRBV10-3 to TRBJ2-7, with 8 bases matching TRBD2. Inclusive of the bounding cysteine and phenylalanine, the CDR3 is 15 residues long. The DNA shown is the 45-base CDR3, in frame from base 1. CDR1 and CDR2 are drawn from the germline V gene: ENHRY, SYGVKD. V ends up 1 base short and J 6 bases short, with an unmatched junction base count of 8.